The TCR beta chain under discussion was sequenced for a study of blood T cells in healthy people across ages. The authors ran a second PCR of about 6 to 11 cycles using a sample-barcoded 5' primer and a J-beta primer mix. TCRdb re-derived calls from the 5' RACE reads in MiXCR, one entry per CDR3 protein. In the table there are 750,000 to 950,000 distinct CDR3 sequences, 40% to 65% of which are singletons. As concerns this clonotype: Its specificity is not known.

Study-wide findings and caveats: Percentage of naive T cells showed a strong correlation with TCR beta diversity. Per million T cells, TCR beta diversity dropped about linearly as age rose.

Donation came from healthy Caucasian individuals in Russia who were aged about 6 to 90. V lost 6 bases and J lost 1, with 13 bases in between. Germline assignment: CDR1 SGHRS and CDR2 YFSETQ. The CDR3 loop spans 14 amino acids. The source material was blood. The rearrangement joins TRBV5-1 to TRBJ1-1, with D tentatively TRBD1 (6 bases). The sequence was obtained from a man older than 75 in good health. CDR3 loop: CASTGETGNTEAFF. CDR3 in DNA: TGCGCCAGCACGGGAGAGACAGGGAACACTGAAGCTTTCTTT.